This T cell receptor (beta chain) was captured in a study of PD-1 blockade in classical Hodgkin lymphoma. Across the whole study: Patients had nivolumab dosed at 3 mg/kg, delivered intravenously every 2 weeks.

Points from the study as a whole: The repertoire differences lack a defined cause, possibly disease activity or prior therapy. Diversity similar to that of newly diagnosed patients was seen at baseline in complete responders. CD4+ TCR diversity, unlike CD8+, climbed significantly by C4D1.

TCRdb keeps only in-frame clones here, not all; method: immunoSEQ multiplex PCR. The sample includes 1,400 to 1,500 clones, over 70% of them seen just once. This clone showed up just once. What it binds is unknown. Relapse after autologous stem cell transplantation occurred in every patient, and brentuximab vedotin exposure varied. The authors enriched CD8+ T cells from thawed PBMCs via magnetic negative selection. The V end lost 0 bases, the J end lost 0 bases, and 10 bases lay between the germline ends. The CDR3 covers 16 residues. CDR1 and CDR2 from the germline V gene are SGHDT and YYEEEE. This receptor was identified in a human donor with classical Hodgkin lymphoma. V and J are TRBV5-6 and TRBJ1-5; the D gene is possibly TRBD1 (5 bases). Sequencing used CD8+ T cells from blood, obtained at baseline. Written as DNA, the CDR3 is TGTGCCAGCAGCTTGGGGGGCGGTTATAGCAATCAGCCCCAGCATTTT. Its translation: CASSLGGGYSNQPQHF.